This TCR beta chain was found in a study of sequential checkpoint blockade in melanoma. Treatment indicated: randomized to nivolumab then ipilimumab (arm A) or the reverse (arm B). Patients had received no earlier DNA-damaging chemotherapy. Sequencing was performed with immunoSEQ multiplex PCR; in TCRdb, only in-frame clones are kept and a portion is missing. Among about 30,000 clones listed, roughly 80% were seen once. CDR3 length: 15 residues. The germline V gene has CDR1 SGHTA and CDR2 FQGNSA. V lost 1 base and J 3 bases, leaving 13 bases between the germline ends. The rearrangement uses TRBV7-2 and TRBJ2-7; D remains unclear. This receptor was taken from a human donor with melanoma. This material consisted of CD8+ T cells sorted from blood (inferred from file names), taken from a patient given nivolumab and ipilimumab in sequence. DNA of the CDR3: TGTGCCAGCAGCTTAGGCCCAGGATATGGCTACGAGCAGTACTTC. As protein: CASSLGPGYGYEQYF.